There are a few counts of the clone carrying this TCR beta chain. These data are taken from a study of T cells after yellow fever vaccination. Study-level information: Preparation used SMART-Seq v4 Ultra Low Input for the low-cell-number fractions.

Germline-derived CDR1 and CDR2 are SQVTM and ANQGSEA. This CDR3 is built from 18 residues. V lost 0 bases, J lost 0 bases, and 15 bases lay in between. General study results and limits: From the bulk population, abundant clonotypes could contaminate and appear within FACS-sorted repertoires. The booster saw the reappearance of most primary-vaccination clones (approximately 97% CD4, 80% to 90% CD8).

As TCR cDNA was made by 5'RACE template switching, a universal primer site and UMIs were added. TCRdb ran MiXCR on the 5' RACE reads and lists one entry per CDR3 protein. The profile covers some 54,000 distinct CDR3 sequences, with around 6.7% appearing a single time and more than 20% taken by the ten largest. Sequencing used CD8+ T cells not binding an NS4B(214-222) dextramer, sorted from PBMCs, obtained around 45 days after the first yellow fever vaccination. This clonotype was obtained from a man aged 18 to 30 who received the YFV17D yellow fever vaccine. The chain carries TRBV29-1 and TRBJ2-6, with TRBD1 as a possible D gene (5 bases). The CDR3 loop reads CSVEEDAWGRSGANVLTF. DNA for the CDR3: TGCAGCGTTGAAGAGGACGCCTGGGGCCGCTCTGGGGCCAACGTCCTGACTTTC.